Given below is one T cell receptor (beta chain) in context. Trimming at V came to 6 bases and at J to 3 bases, leaving 8 bases not matched to a gene. The CDR3 covers 15 residues. CDR1 is MNHEY and CDR2 is SVGAGI in the germline V gene. The table came from immunoSEQ multiplex PCR; TCRdb's copy has only in-frame clones and leaves some out. The table lists 200,000 to 250,000 clones, 80% of them singletons. This entry is derived from a study of blood T cell repertoires in COVID-19. Study-wide background: The study drew acute and convalescent COVID-19 samples from the United States, Italy and Spain.

Cohort assignment relied on participant-reported clinical history. The source material was PBMCs or T cells enriched from blood (not recorded which). The TCR comes from a man aged 30 to 39 with acute COVID-19. The chain combines TRBV6-5 with TRBJ2-7; 10 bases line up with TRBD2. The CDR3 DNA follows: TGTGCCAGCAGCTTTACTAGCGGGAACCTCTACGAGCAGTACTTC. Its translation is CASSFTSGNLYEQYF.